This TCR beta chain was documented in a study of blood T cell repertoires in COVID-19. Study details: PBMCs, B-cell-depleted T cells, or T cells provided the cDNA or gDNA that made up the material.

In this sample, this clone turned up a few times. Germline values: CDR1 SGHTA, CDR2 FQGNSA. The V gene end was trimmed by 6 bases and the J gene end by 6 bases; junction bases not matched to a gene: 4. The CDR3 totals 14 residues. Authors' data handling: Amplification of reference gene primers was used by the study to estimate nucleated cell counts. TCRdb's copy holds only in-frame clones and misses some; the assay was immunoSEQ multiplex PCR. That table is the source of V, J and clone size, and D and trimming were worked out from the DNA. Of approximately 200,000 clones in the sample, approximately 83% were seen once.

V gene TRBV7-2 combines with J gene TRBJ2-1; 11 bases align to TRBD2. The specimen sequenced was peripheral blood. The sequence was obtained from a man in his 60s with acute or convalescent COVID-19. The CDR3 coding sequence is TGTGCCAGCAGTATAGCGGGGGGGCGCAATGAGCAGTTCTTC. Translated, it gives CASSIAGGRNEQFF.